What follows are 30 T cell receptor beta chains derived from one specimen sequenced in a study of blood T cell repertoires in COVID-19. Only in-frame clones appear in the TCRdb table, and some are missing; sequencing was by immunoSEQ multiplex PCR. The sample comprises 200,000 to 300,000 clones, roughly 88% of which are singletons, and 3% to 3.5% rests with the top ten. Sequences were obtained from PBMCs or T cells enriched from blood (not recorded which). These receptors came from a woman aged 40-49 years who had been exposed to COVID-19.

The J gene is TRBJ1-5, the V gene TRBV2, with D tentatively TRBD1 (6 bases). V gave up 2 bases and J gave up 7 bases, with 12 bases separating them. This CDR3 contains 14 residues. The germline V gene has CDR1 SNHLY and CDR2 FYNNEI. This CDR3 reads CASSESGGRQPQHF. For the CDR3, the DNA is TGTGCCAGCAGTGAATCGGGGGGCCGGCAGCCCCAGCATTTT.

This clone was seen once. The rearrangement uses TRBV29-1 and TRBJ1-2; 8 bases line up with TRBD1. The CDR3 is made up of 14 amino acids. Germline trimming cut 2 bases from V and 3 bases from J; bases unmatched to any gene: 5. The germline gives CDR1 SQVTM, CDR2 ANQGSEA. Here the CDR3 reads CSVERGQEDYGYTF. The CDR3 DNA reads TGCAGCGTTGAAAGGGGACAGGAGGACTATGGCTACACCTTC.

The rearrangement links TRBV30 to TRBJ1-6; D gene unclear. The germline V gene encodes CDR1 GTSNPN and CDR2 SVGIG (reference sequence). CDR3 length: 17 residues. V was shortened by 4 bases and J by 5 bases, with 21 bases between the two germline ends. In DNA, the CDR3 is TGTGCCTGGATGGGAGGTCGGCAGTACCTTAATAATTCACCCCTCCACTTT. It yields the protein CAWMGGRQYLNNSPLHF.

Here the CDR3 reads CASSFRLGPSSYNSPLHF. The CDR3 DNA reads TGTGCCAGTAGTTTCCGCTTGGGGCCGAGCTCCTATAATTCACCCCTCCACTTT. V gene TRBV19 combines with J gene TRBJ1-6; tentative D call: TRBD1 (5 bases). The ends were cut back, 5 bases at V and 0 bases at J, with 17 bases in the middle. The CDR3 loop spans 18 amino acids. The germline CDR1 and CDR2 sequences are LNHDA and SQIVND (reference sequence).

This rearrangement joins TRBV7-6 to TRBJ2-2, with 8 bases fitting TRBD1. Germline CDR1 and CDR2: SGHVS and FNYEAQ. V lost 4 bases, J lost 5 bases, and 9 bases stayed unmatched. The CDR3 has 16 residues. The CDR3 nucleotides are TGTGCCAGCAGCTGGACAGGGCCGCTTGTTACCGGGGAGCTGTTTTTT. This sequence encodes CASSWTGPLVTGELFF.

V gene TRBV21-1 combines with J gene TRBJ1-6. TRBV21-1 constitutes a pseudogene. The CDR3 length is 16 residues. CDR3 nucleotides: TGTGCCAGCAGCAGGGTCGGGGGAGAAGATAATTCACCCCTCCACTTT. Translation: CASSRVGGEDNSPLHF.

V usage is TRBV2 and J usage is TRBJ1-2, with D possibly being TRBD1 (5 bases). CDR1 and CDR2 from the germline V gene are SNHLY and FYNNEI. The CDR3 is made up of 14 amino acids. With 8 bases removed from V and 7 bases from J, the gap between germline ends came to 20 bases. CDR3 DNA sequence: TGTGCCAGCTACTCGTGGCAGGGCGCTTTTGGCTACACCTTC. Its translation is CASYSWQGAFGYTF.

The gene calls are TRBV27 and TRBJ2-3, with TRBD2 identical over 7 bases. The CDR3 sequence is 16 residues long. The trim removed 0 bases at V and 5 bases at J, leaving 8 bases unmatched. Germline lookup yields CDR1 MNHEY and CDR2 SMNVEV (reference sequence). The CDR3: CASSLSAGLGVDTQYF. CDR3 bases: TGTGCCAGCAGTTTATCGGCCGGACTAGGCGTAGATACGCAGTATTTT.

CDR3 DNA sequence: TGTGCCAGTCGGCCGGGACAGGGGCTATTGAACTATGGCTACACCTTC. It encodes CASRPGQGLLNYGYTF. The rearrangement uses TRBV18 and TRBJ1-2; 10 nucleotides match TRBD1. The junction had 12 bases not matched to a gene; V was cut back by 9 bases and J by 2 bases. There are 16 residues in the CDR3. Germline CDR1 reads KGHSH; CDR2 reads LQKENI.

The chain recombines TRBV4-2 with TRBJ2-2, with 12 bases identical to TRBD2. Germline V CDR1 and CDR2: LGHNA, YNFKEQ. The CDR3 extends over 18 amino acids. Losses at the gene ends were 4 bases for V and 6 bases for J; bases not matched to a gene: 12. CDR3 bases: TGTGCCAGCAGCCGAGAGACTAGCGGGAGTTGGTCCGCCGGGGAGCTGTTTTTT. Translating it yields CASSRETSGSWSAGELFF.

This CDR3 is CATSDSGQANYGYTF. CDR3 DNA sequence: TGTGCCACCAGTGATTCGGGACAGGCTAACTATGGCTACACCTTC. The chain carries TRBV24-1 and TRBJ1-2, with 8 bases matching TRBD1. This CDR3 has 15 residues. Germline-derived CDR1 and CDR2 are KGHDR and SFDVKD. The J segment lost 0 bases and the V segment lost 2 bases, leaving 1 base of the junction unmatched.

The chain has TRBV2 and TRBJ2-3; D is uncertain. Trimming took off 3 bases at V and 0 bases at J, with 10 bases between the two ends. The CDR3 covers 15 residues. CDR1 SNHLY and CDR2 FYNNEI come from the germline V gene. In DNA, the CDR3 is TGTGCCAGCAGTGATAAGCATACTAGCACAGATACGCAGTATTTT. Translation: CASSDKHTSTDTQYF.

This clone came up a few times. V usage is TRBV3-1 (or the pseudogene TRBV3-2) and J usage is TRBJ1-6, with TRBD1 identical over 9 bases. Germline values: CDR1 LGHDT, CDR2 YNNKEL (reference sequence). Trimming at V came to 1 base and at J to 7 bases, leaving 5 bases not matched to a gene. The CDR3 runs 16 residues. In nucleotides, the CDR3 is TGTGCCAGCAGCCAAGCAGGGGGGACAGGGAATTCACCCCTCCACTTT. It specifies CASSQAGGTGNSPLHF.

This clone appeared a single time. This rearrangement joins TRBV27 to TRBJ1-1; perhaps TRBD1 as D (5 bases). Germline CDR1 MNHEY, CDR2 SMNVEV (reference sequence). Trimming left V 5 bases short and J 4 bases short, with 14 bases between. The CDR3 extends over 14 amino acids. CDR3 sequence reads: CASSPWGGGTEAFF. DNA for the CDR3: TGTGCCAGCAGTCCATGGGGCGGCGGCACTGAAGCTTTCTTT.

J is TRBJ2-5 and V is TRBV2, with 7 bases matching TRBD1. There are 13 residues in the CDR3. Trimming at V came to 5 bases and at J to 1 base, leaving 1 base not matched to a gene. Germline CDR1 and CDR2: SNHLY and FYNNEI. CDR3 sequence: CASSPGGQETQYF. The CDR3 DNA follows: TGTGCCAGCAGTCCAGGGGGCCAAGAGACCCAGTACTTC.

The chain couples TRBV7-8 to TRBJ1-1; tentatively, D is TRBD1 (5 bases). With 5 bases removed from V and 5 bases from J, the gap between germline ends came to 15 bases. Per germline, CDR1 SGHVS and CDR2 FQNEAQ. This CDR3 is built from 14 residues. The CDR3 loop reads CASSTQEMGTEAFF. The CDR3 DNA reads as TGTGCCAGCAGCACACAGGAAATGGGGACTGAAGCTTTCTTT.

The J gene is TRBJ1-4, the V gene TRBV7-9; D unclear. V was trimmed by 1 base and J by 3 bases, leaving 9 bases between them. Looked up from germline, CDR1 is SEHNR and CDR2 is FQNEAQ (reference sequence). The CDR3 spans 15 residues. The CDR3 region is CASSLGRSANEKLFF. In nucleotides, the CDR3 is TGTGCCAGCAGCTTAGGGAGATCGGCTAATGAAAAACTGTTTTTT.

J is TRBJ1-1 and V is TRBV5-4; D might be TRBD1 (6 bases). Germline V gene data show CDR1 as SGHNT and CDR2 as YYREEE (reference sequence). Trimming took off 3 bases at V and 2 bases at J, with 11 bases between the two ends. The CDR3 is 14 amino acids. CDR3 in amino acids: CASSWDIINTEAFF. The CDR3 region has the DNA TGTGCCAGCAGCTGGGACATCATCAACACTGAAGCTTTCTTT.

This clone has a handful of counts. This sequence joins TRBV19 and TRBJ1-1; no clear D gene. The CDR3 extends over 13 amino acids. The V gene lost 1 base and the J gene lost 0 bases, with 3 bases spanning the gap. Germline V gene data show CDR1 as LNHDA and CDR2 as SQIVND (reference sequence). The CDR3 here is CASSIVVNTEAFF. The CDR3 DNA reads TGTGCCAGTAGTATAGTAGTGAACACTGAAGCTTTCTTT.

This clone was counted once. The J gene is TRBJ2-3, the V gene TRBV4-1; TRBD1 matches at 7 bases. V trimming: 5 bases; J trimming: 0 bases; junction bases outside the gene matches: 14. The CDR3 is 18 amino acids. Germline CDR1 is MGHRA and CDR2 is YSYEKL. The CDR3 protein is CASSFDRPGQLSTDTQYF. CDR3 sequence (DNA): TGCGCCAGCAGCTTTGACCGACCGGGACAGCTAAGCACAGATACGCAGTATTTT.

The rearrangement links TRBV28 to TRBJ1-1; 10 bases match TRBD1. The germline CDR1 and CDR2 sequences are MDHEN and SYDVKM. V lost 6 bases and J lost 0; bases outside the gene matches: 4. CDR3 length: 15 amino acids. CDR3: CASSLGQGLNTEAFF. The CDR3 DNA sequence: TGTGCCAGCAGCCTGGGACAGGGGTTGAACACTGAAGCTTTCTTT.

V usage is TRBV28 and J usage is TRBJ1-5; TRBD1 might be the D (5 bases). The V gene lost 2 bases and the J gene lost 2 bases, with 13 bases spanning the gap. The germline V gene has CDR1 MDHEN and CDR2 SYDVKM. CDR3 length: 16 amino acids. The DNA for the CDR3 is TGTGCCAGCAGTTTAAGTGGAGGGGAAGGCAATCAGCCCCAGCATTTT. Its protein is CASSLSGGEGNQPQHF.

The chain couples TRBV5-4 to TRBJ1-3, with D maybe TRBD1 (5 bases). V was trimmed by 3 bases and J by 0 bases, leaving 10 bases between them. The germline V gene has CDR1 SGHNT and CDR2 YYREEE (reference sequence). The CDR3 sequence is 15 residues long. CDR3 in DNA: TGTGCCAGCAGCTGGCAGGGTCGCTCTGGAAACACCATATATTTT. The encoded protein is CASSWQGRSGNTIYF.

The chain employs TRBV28 and TRBJ2-7; 10 positions agree with TRBD1. The CDR3 has 14 residues. Losses at the gene ends were 5 bases for V and 3 bases for J; bases not matched to a gene: 4. From germline, CDR1 is MDHEN and CDR2 SYDVKM. The CDR3 sequence: CASSPTGGYYEQYF. The CDR3 region has the DNA TGTGCCAGCAGTCCGACAGGGGGCTACTACGAGCAGTACTTC.

The V gene is TRBV14, the J gene TRBJ1-1, with D tentatively TRBD1 (6 bases). The CDR3 runs to 15 residues. V lost 4 bases and J 5 bases, leaving 17 bases between the germline ends. Germline CDR1 reads SGHDN; CDR2 reads FVKESK. CDR3 coding DNA: TGTGCCAGCAGCCCATTACAGGGAAGTGTGACTGAAGCTTTCTTT. Translated, it gives CASSPLQGSVTEAFF.

This rearrangement joins TRBV29-1 to TRBJ1-1; 10 bases align to TRBD1. V lost 6 bases and J lost 0; bases outside the gene matches: 1. This CDR3 has 13 amino acids. Germline CDR1 SQVTM, CDR2 ANQGSEA. The DNA for the CDR3 is TGCAGCGTCGGACAGGGGGTGAACACTGAAGCTTTCTTT. Amino acid sequence: CSVGQGVNTEAFF. Complete variable domain (other parts from reference TRBV29-1 and TRBJ1-1): SAVISQKPSRDICQRGTSLTIQCQVDSQVTMMFWYRQQPGQSLTLIATANQGSEATYESGFVIDKFPISRPNLTFSTLTVSNMSPEDSSIYLCSVGQGVNTEAFFGQGTRLTVV.

The J gene is TRBJ2-3, the V gene TRBV11-3, with unresolved D. The germline V gene encodes CDR1 SGHNT and CDR2 YENEEA. V gave up 5 bases and J gave up 0 bases, with 12 bases separating them. This CDR3 contains 15 residues. The DNA for the CDR3 is TGTGCCAGCAGCCCCCCGAGTGCTAGCACAGATACGCAGTATTTT. The encoded protein is CASSPPSASTDTQYF.

J is TRBJ1-4 and V is TRBV12-3 or TRBV12-4; no clear D. The V gene lost 8 bases and the J gene lost 5 bases, with 12 bases spanning the gap. The CDR3 covers 13 residues. Here the CDR3 DNA reads TGTGCCAGCTCCAGGCGCCCGAATGAAAAACTGTTTTTT. Amino acid sequence: CASSRRPNEKLFF.

This clone was counted once. The rearrangement joins TRBV19 to TRBJ2-3; the D gene is possibly TRBD2 (6 bases). The CDR3 has 13 residues. V was shortened by 2 bases and J by 9 bases, with 12 bases between the two germline ends. Germline CDR1 is LNHDA and CDR2 is SQIVND (reference sequence). The CDR3 sequence is CASSITSSLTQYF. DNA of the CDR3: TGTGCCAGTAGTATAACTAGCTCCTTAACGCAGTATTTT.

The rearrangement joins TRBV9 to TRBJ2-1; weak D call: TRBD2 (6 bases). V was cut by 7 bases and J by 6 bases, with 8 bases left in between. Germline CDR1 is SGDLS and CDR2 is YYNGEE. The CDR3 is made up of 11 amino acids. This CDR3 is CASGGVNEQFF. The CDR3 DNA follows: TGTGCCAGCGGAGGGGTCAATGAGCAGTTCTTC.